This T cell receptor beta chain was identified in a study of cytotoxic CD8 clonotypes in ibrutinib-treated CLL. Study-wide context: Responses: roughly 24 partial, 2 complete; after median roughly 68 months, roughly 15 stayed remitted, roughly 12 progressed. Response sampling took place at median roughly twelve months of treatment, range 6 to 36. Study outcomes and limitations: At progression, clonality fell back toward baseline after rising at ibrutinib response. Among the clonotypes, public ones were uncommon and contracted or held stable on treatment.

This clone was observed a few times. Its antigen is currently unknown. This table comes from immunoSEQ multiplex PCR, and its TCRdb copy is limited to in-frame clones, with some not included. The sample shows 110,000 to 150,000 clones, 76% of them seen only once. The germline V and J ends were trimmed by 6 bases and 6 bases, with 15 bases remaining between them. This CDR3 is 14 amino acids long. Germline CDR1 MNHNS, CDR2 SASEGT. This specimen consisted of PBMCs, obtained after 24 months of ibrutinib treatment. The source is a human donor with chronic lymphocytic leukemia. V and J are TRBV6-1 and TRBJ1-5, with D tentatively TRBD1 (5 bases). CDR3 residues: CASSRGTSGQPQHF. CDR3 nucleotides: TGTGCCAGCAGCCGGGGCACTAGCGGTCAGCCCCAGCATTTT.